Sequencing of this TCR beta chain was carried out in a study of T cell responses to AZD1222 COVID-19 vaccine. Across the study: Second-dose recipients at about 4 or about 12 weeks were treated as one pooled group. Study-wide results and caveats: Samples come after the peak T cell response, not at day 14. Females outnumbered males among donors, who were mostly white British; clonal diversity was possibly underestimated. Of the AZD1222 recipients, only five to seven were seropositive at baseline.

A remark on this clone: Its antigen is undetermined.

Clones were sequenced by immunoSEQ multiplex PCR, and TCRdb holds only the in-frame ones, with some missing. The profile covers approximately 100,000 clones, with about 83% appearing a single time and about 3.5% taken by the ten largest. The TCR originated in an adult in good health. The sequencing here drew on peripheral blood, taken on day 0 of AZD1222 vaccination.

This chain's CDR3 is CASLGSRNSPLHF. As DNA, the CDR3 is TGTGCCAGTTTGGGAAGTCGGAATTCACCCCTCCACTTT. This sequence joins TRBV12-3 or TRBV12-4 and TRBJ1-6; the D is unclear. V lost 9 bases, J lost 7 bases, and 13 bases lay in between. This CDR3 is built from 13 residues.